This entry lists 23 T cell receptor beta chains sequenced from one sample in a study of CD8+ T cells in alopecia areata. After isolation, RNA underwent reverse transcription to generate cDNA as the sequencing template. Produced via immunoSEQ multiplex PCR; TCRdb's table is partial and in-frame only. The table records approximately 140,000 clones, about 88% of them present only once. Documented treatment: oral pan-JAK inhibitor, 5-10 mg twice daily. Sequences were derived from CD8+ T cells sorted from blood, sampled at week 4, from a patient treated with tofacitinib. All receptors come from a human donor with alopecia areata.

The chain carries TRBV25-1 and TRBJ2-3; 7 nucleotides match TRBD2. With 9 bases clipped from V and 2 bases from J, the junction kept 5 bases outside the gene matches. Germline V CDR1 and CDR2: MGHDK, SYGVNS. This CDR3 is built from 13 residues. The CDR3: CASLADSTDTQYF. The DNA of the CDR3 is TGTGCCAGTCTAGCGGATTCCACAGATACGCAGTATTTT.

V is TRBV6-1 and J is TRBJ2-1; tentative D call: TRBD1 (6 bases). This CDR3 spans 15 amino acids. The germline V gene encodes CDR1 MNHNS and CDR2 SASEGT. V lost 3 bases, J lost 10 bases, and 19 bases lay in between. CDR3 in DNA: TGTGCCAGCAGTGATCAGGGGTTCCCCCCCGGGGAGCAGTTCTTC. Its protein product is CASSDQGFPPGEQFF.

This clone was recorded a few times. The V call is TRBV7-9, the J call TRBJ1-2, with a weak D call TRBD1 (5 bases). V lost 5 bases and J lost 2, with 18 bases in between. The CDR3 has 16 residues. The germline V gene encodes CDR1 SEHNR and CDR2 FQNEAQ (reference sequence). CDR3 bases: TGTGCCAGCAGCGTAAAATGGGGCTACCGCAACTATGGCTACACCTTC. This codes for CASSVKWGYRNYGYTF. The whole variable domain, remainder taken from reference TRBV7-9 and TRBJ1-2, is DTGVSQNPRHKITKRGQNVTFRCDPISEHNRLYWYRQTLGQGPEFLTYFQNEAQLEKSRLLSDRFSAERPKGSFSTLEIQRTEQGDSAMYLCASSVKWGYRNYGYTFGSGTRLTVV.

The chain carries TRBV10-3 and TRBJ2-5, with 15 positions matching TRBD2. The trim removed 10 bases at V and 5 bases at J, leaving 5 bases unmatched. This CDR3 is 14 amino acids long. Germline CDR1 reads ENHRY; CDR2 reads SYGVKD. CDR3 sequence reads: CATWTSGRAETQYF. The CDR3 DNA reads TGTGCCACCTGGACTAGCGGGAGGGCGGAGACCCAGTACTTC.

The CDR3 spells CASRWTGVNTGELFF. CDR3 DNA: TGTGCCAGCAGATGGACAGGGGTTAACACCGGGGAGCTGTTTTTT. The chain uses TRBV27 and TRBJ2-2; 9 bases align to TRBD1. The germline gives CDR1 MNHEY, CDR2 SMNVEV (reference sequence). Trimming cost V 6 bases and J 2 bases; bases outside gene matches: 4. The CDR3 has 15 amino acids.

The rearrangement joins TRBV21-1 to TRBJ1-5. TRBV21-1 constitutes a pseudogene. The CDR3 totals 15 residues. The CDR3 is CASSKGGAQGQPQHF. CDR3 DNA sequence: TGTGCCAGCAGCAAAGGGGGGGCGCAAGGACAGCCCCAGCATTTT.

The chain couples TRBV27 to TRBJ2-1, with 8 bases aligning to TRBD2. With V trimmed by 2 bases and J by 9 bases, 6 bases remained unmatched. The CDR3 is 14 residues long. In germline, CDR1 is MNHEY, CDR2 SMNVEV (reference sequence). CDR3 residues: CASSLGLAGPEQFF. DNA of the CDR3: TGTGCCAGCAGTTTAGGGCTAGCGGGCCCTGAGCAGTTCTTC.

As to this clone: At one end, the junction sequence differs from germline, possibly due to a read error. The chain carries TRBV7-9 and TRBJ2-7; no reliable D call. This CDR3 has 8 amino acids. Germline CDR1 and CDR2: SEHNR and FQNEAQ (reference sequence). The chain's CDR3 is CASSLYDF. CDR3 DNA sequence: TGTGCCAGCAGCCTATATGACTTC.

This chain joins TRBV7-8 and TRBJ2-5; possibly TRBD1 for D (6 bases). Trimming took 1 base from V and 5 from J, leaving 14 bases between them. Germline V gives CDR1 SGHVS, CDR2 FQNEAQ. The CDR3 loop spans 15 amino acids. In nucleotides, the CDR3 is TGTGCCAGCAGCTTAGGGGGCCAGGGGTGGGAGACCCAGTACTTC. Protein product: CASSLGGQGWETQYF. The full variable domain, completed using reference TRBV7-8 and TRBJ2-5, is GAGVSQSPRYKVAKRGQDVALRCDPISGHVSLFWYQQALGQGPEFLTYFQNEAQLDKSGLPSDRFFAERPEGSVSTLKIQRTQQEDSAVYLCASSLGGQGWETQYFGPGTRLLVL.

This clone appeared a few times. The chain combines TRBV7-8 with TRBJ2-3; 7 bases are a match to TRBD2. Germline CDR1 and CDR2: SGHVS and FQNEAQ. This CDR3 is 15 amino acids long. J gave up 1 base and V 1 base, and 2 bases lay outside the gene matches. CDR3 amino acids: CASSLVAGRTDTQYF. The CDR3 coding sequence is TGTGCCAGCAGCTTAGTAGCGGGCCGCACAGATACGCAGTATTTT.

Turning to this clone: The sample carries other DNA sequences with the same CDR3. This chain uses TRBV29-1 with TRBJ2-2, with D possibly being TRBD2 (6 bases). The V gene's germline CDR1 is SQVTM and CDR2 ANQGSEA. This CDR3 is 12 amino acids long. Between the trimmed V and J ends, which lost 7 bases and 6 bases, there was a span of 12 bases. The CDR3 DNA sequence: TGCAGCGGGACGGGAGTGGCCGGGGAGCTGTTTTTT. Translated: CSGTGVAGELFF.

This clone occurred once. The J gene is TRBJ2-2, the V gene TRBV20-1; D is ambiguous. The CDR3 has 11 amino acids. Germline-derived CDR1 and CDR2 are DFQATT and SNEGSKA (reference sequence). V was shortened by 6 bases and J by 6 bases, with 8 bases between the two germline ends. For the CDR3, the DNA is TGCAGTGCCCGCACGGCCGGGGAGCTGTTTTTT. This codes for CSARTAGELFF.

The genes are TRBV25-1 and TRBJ2-1, with a possible D match to TRBD2 (5 bases). The V gene's germline CDR1 is MGHDK and CDR2 SYGVNS. The CDR3 runs 14 residues. V lost 3 bases and J 6 bases, leaving 12 bases between the germline ends. Here the CDR3 reads CASSEWGEINEQFF. DNA for the CDR3: TGTGCCAGCAGTGAGTGGGGAGAAATCAATGAGCAGTTCTTC.

V usage is TRBV9 and J usage is TRBJ2-2; 8 nucleotides align to TRBD1. Germline V lookup: CDR1 SGDLS, CDR2 YYNGEE. The length of the CDR3 is 15 residues. V was clipped by 3 bases and J by 4 bases; unmatched bases: 5. The CDR3 sequence: CASSARTGFTGELFF. Written as DNA, the CDR3 is TGTGCCAGCAGCGCCCGGACAGGGTTCACCGGGGAGCTGTTTTTT.

This chain connects TRBV6-1 to TRBJ2-5, with a tentative D call TRBD1 (6 bases). The V gene lost 4 bases and the J gene lost 5 bases, with 17 bases spanning the gap. This CDR3 region has 15 residues. Germline loops: CDR1 MNHNS, CDR2 SASEGT. DNA of the CDR3: TGTGCCAGCAGTGTTGAGCAGGGGACGATGGAGACCCAGTACTTC. Translation gives CASSVEQGTMETQYF.

In DNA, the CDR3 is TGCAGCGTTTGGCAGGACCCTTATGGCTACACCTTC. This gives the protein CSVWQDPYGYTF. The rearrangement uses TRBV29-1 and TRBJ1-2; D not certain. CDR3 length: 12 residues. Germline V gives CDR1 SQVTM, CDR2 ANQGSEA. The V end was cut by 5 bases, the J end by 5 bases, with 12 bases between.

The chain couples TRBV7-9 to TRBJ2-1, with a tentative D call TRBD2 (5 bases). V was shortened by 7 bases and J by 7 bases, with 11 bases between the two germline ends. This CDR3 spans 12 amino acids. Germline V lookup: CDR1 SEHNR, CDR2 FQNEAQ (reference sequence). The CDR3 DNA is TGTGCCAGCAACCCGGGGTTGAATGAGCAGTTCTTC. Its translation is CASNPGLNEQFF.

This sequence joins TRBV4-1 and TRBJ2-2, with 8 bases identical to TRBD1. The CDR3 contains 15 residues. In germline, CDR1 is MGHRA, CDR2 YSYEKL. V gave up 2 bases and J gave up 5 bases; unmatched junction bases: 4. CDR3 in amino acids: CASSQQGARTGELFF. In nucleotides, the CDR3 is TGCGCCAGCAGCCAACAGGGGGCGAGGACCGGGGAGCTGTTTTTT.

For the CDR3, the DNA is TGCAGCGTTGAAGACGGAACAGGGGGCAGCTACGAGCAGTACTTC. Translating gives CSVEDGTGGSYEQYF. The V gene is TRBV29-1, the J gene TRBJ2-7; 9 nucleotides match TRBD1. Germline CDR1 is SQVTM and CDR2 is ANQGSEA. The junction had 6 bases not matched to a gene; V was cut back by 0 bases and J by 3 bases. This CDR3 has 15 residues.

This chain uses TRBV30 with TRBJ2-3, with D possibly TRBD1 on 5 matching bases. The CDR3 sequence is 14 residues long. V lost 5 bases to trimming and J lost 0 bases, with 12 bases between them. Per germline, CDR1 GTSNPN and CDR2 SVGIG (reference sequence). This chain's CDR3 is CAWQQETSTDTQYF. CDR3 sequence (DNA): TGTGCCTGGCAACAGGAAACTAGCACAGATACGCAGTATTTT.

The chain uses TRBV18 and TRBJ2-3, with D hard to call. Trimming shortened V by 2 bases and J by 2 bases, and 8 bases separated the two germline ends. Per the germline V gene, CDR1 is KGHSH and CDR2 is LQKENI. The CDR3 is 14 residues long. CDR3 sequence reads: CASSPATSTDTQYF. CDR3 bases: TGTGCCAGCTCACCAGCGACCTCCACAGATACGCAGTATTTT.

This clone was found once. Here the CDR3 DNA reads TGTGCCAGCAGCTTAGGGGACAGGTCCTACGAGCAGTACTTC. Its protein is CASSLGDRSYEQYF. This chain joins TRBV7-6 and TRBJ2-7, with 8 bases that match TRBD1. CDR1 and CDR2 (germline): SGHVS, FNYEAQ. The V segment lost 1 base and the J segment 1 base; nucleotides outside the gene matches: 0. The CDR3 loop spans 14 amino acids.

This clone was found a few times. The V call is TRBV5-4, the J call TRBJ2-2; 9 bases are a match to TRBD1. CDR1 and CDR2 (germline): SGHNT, YYREEE (reference sequence). V lost 4 bases to trimming and J lost 2 bases; unmatched junction nucleotides: 9. The CDR3 runs 17 residues. The DNA of the CDR3 is TGTGCCAGCAGCCCGGGCCCGGGACAGGGCAACACCGGGGAGCTGTTTTTT. Protein: CASSPGPGQGNTGELFF.